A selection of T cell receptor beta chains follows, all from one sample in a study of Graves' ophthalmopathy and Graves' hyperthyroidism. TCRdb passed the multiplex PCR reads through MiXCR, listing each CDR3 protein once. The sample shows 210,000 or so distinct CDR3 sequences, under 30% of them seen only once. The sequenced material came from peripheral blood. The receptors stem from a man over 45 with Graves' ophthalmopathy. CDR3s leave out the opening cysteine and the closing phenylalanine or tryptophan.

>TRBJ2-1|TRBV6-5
ASRYLASSYNEQF
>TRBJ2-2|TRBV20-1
SASPLAGTGELF
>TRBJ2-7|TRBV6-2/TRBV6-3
ASSEWGHSYEQY
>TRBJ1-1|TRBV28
ASSSPSMDGVNTEAF
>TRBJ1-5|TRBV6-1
ASQGQYQPQH
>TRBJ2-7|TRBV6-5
ASSPGGASYEQY
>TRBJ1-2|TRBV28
ASSAAGQSDYGYT
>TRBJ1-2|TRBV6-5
ASSYGQANYGYT
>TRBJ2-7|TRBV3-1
ASSQFSYEQY
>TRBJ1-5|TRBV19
ASGQVSNQPQH
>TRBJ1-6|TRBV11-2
ASQQQGGAGNSPLH
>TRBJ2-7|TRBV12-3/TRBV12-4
ASSYSPSFDYEQY
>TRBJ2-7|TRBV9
ASSVDSRLTYEQY
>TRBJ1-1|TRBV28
ASSLTRPPEAF
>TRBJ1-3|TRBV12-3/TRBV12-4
ASSSVGRTIY
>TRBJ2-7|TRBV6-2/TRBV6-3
ASSYSGPGREQY
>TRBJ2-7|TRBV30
AWSASVLYEQY
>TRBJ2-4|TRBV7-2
ASSRARGGSKNIQY
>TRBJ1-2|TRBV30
AFRLQGFYGYT
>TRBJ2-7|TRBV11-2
ASSRGLVWEQY
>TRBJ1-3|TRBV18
ASSPIKGRSGNTIY
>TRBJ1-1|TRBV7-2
ASSLWRGESTEAF
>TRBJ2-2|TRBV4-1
ASSFVGPNTGELF
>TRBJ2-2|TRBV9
ASSPTLSGELF
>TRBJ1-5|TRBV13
ASSLERGANQPQH
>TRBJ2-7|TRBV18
ASSPYGGGSYEQY
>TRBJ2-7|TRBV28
ASRRTSGRSYEQY
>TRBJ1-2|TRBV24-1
ATSERTGNYGYT
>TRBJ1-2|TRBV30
AWSVTDGRRT
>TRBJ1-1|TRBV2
ASIPEVGTEAF
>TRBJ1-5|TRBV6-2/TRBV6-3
ASRDGSGGTQPQH
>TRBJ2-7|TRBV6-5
ASSYLQGAQDEQY
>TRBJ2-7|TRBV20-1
SANRDSFSYEQY
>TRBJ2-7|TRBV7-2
ASSASGRAVDEQY
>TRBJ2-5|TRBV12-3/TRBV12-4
ASSFSTPPETQY
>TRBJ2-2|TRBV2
ASSVQNTGELF
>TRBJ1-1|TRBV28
ASSLLHNTEAF
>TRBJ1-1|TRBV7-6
ASSRRQDPNTEAF
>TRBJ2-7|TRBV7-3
ASSARQGSYEQY
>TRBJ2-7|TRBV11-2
ASSLDRVYEQY
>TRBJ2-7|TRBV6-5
ASSYSYGETYEQY
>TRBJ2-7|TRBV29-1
SARDRGGEQY
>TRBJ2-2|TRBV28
ASSLSGYDGELF
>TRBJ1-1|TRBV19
ASSKSGMNTEAF
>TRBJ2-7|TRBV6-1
ASSAPDRGVYEQY
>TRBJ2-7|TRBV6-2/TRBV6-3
ASSYGTAFGTSSPYEQY
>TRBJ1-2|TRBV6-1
ASSRTPRANYGYT
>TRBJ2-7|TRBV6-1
ASSEVTGTYEQY
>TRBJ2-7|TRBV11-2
ASSEDREYHEQY
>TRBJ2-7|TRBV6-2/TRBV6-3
ASTNWRQQY
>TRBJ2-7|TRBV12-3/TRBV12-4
ASSPRAGEQY
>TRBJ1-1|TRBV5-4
ASSPDRVGEAF
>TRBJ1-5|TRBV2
ASSFAPGGNQPQH
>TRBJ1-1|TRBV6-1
ASLSGGRTEAF
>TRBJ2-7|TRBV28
ASSFLGGQVYEQY
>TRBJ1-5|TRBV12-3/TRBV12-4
ASSLAVQPQH
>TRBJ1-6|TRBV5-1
ASSYWDSSNSPLH
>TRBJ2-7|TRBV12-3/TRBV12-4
ASSSGGTAAYEQY
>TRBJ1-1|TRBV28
ASSPSGAGGDTEAF
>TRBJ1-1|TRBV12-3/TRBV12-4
ASSPVIAEAF